This TCR beta chain comes out of a study of T cells in Graves' hyperthyroidism and ophthalmopathy. Findings and caveats of the study: Blood also showed most of the thyroid clonotypes that were expanded above 0.001. Using 13 V-J features, a model discriminated ophthalmopathy from stable hyperthyroidism.

RNA transcripts were the template for amplifying TCR beta CDR3 regions. A first-round RT-PCR of the TCR CDR3 used the HTBI primer set. In TCRdb, the multiplex PCR reads were re-called with MiXCR into one record per CDR3 protein. The sample holds about 380,000 distinct CDR3 sequences; around a sixth are singletons and the top ten take roughly two fifths. This clonotype was detected many times. Its target is not known. The CDR3 covers 13 residues. V gave up 5 bases and J gave up 3 bases, with 11 bases separating them. CDR1 and CDR2 from the germline V gene are LNHDA and SQIVND (reference sequence). Sample: blood. The chain links TRBV19 to TRBJ2-7; D not certain. This clonotype was sampled from a man between 18 and 29 years old with Graves' ophthalmopathy. The CDR3 protein is CASSPRRDYEQYF. CDR3 bases: TGTGCCAGTAGTCCTCGGCGAGACTACGAGCAGTACTTC.